These T cell receptor beta chains were read from a single sample in a study of T cell responses to AZD1222 COVID-19 vaccine. The method was immunoSEQ multiplex PCR; TCRdb's version includes in-frame clones alone and lacks a portion of them. The repertoire includes about 85,000 clones, less than 90% of them detected once, and 5.5% to 8% sits in the top ten. Sample: peripheral blood, taken on day 0 of AZD1222 vaccination. The receptors shown here come from an adult in good health. The CDR3 runs from the conserved cysteine through the conserved F or W. The order of the fields is D gene, V gene, clone size, J gene, CDR3 protein, CDR3 DNA. The D gene is left open where the match is weak. Part of the rows lack a size; the others show once, few, many or a class for expanded clones.

d_call: TRBD1; v_call: TRBV6-5; clone_size: -; j_call: TRBJ1-2; cdr3_aa: CASSYSGGWDYGYTF; cdr3_nt: TGTGCCAGCAGTTACTCAGGGGGCTGGGACTATGGCTACACCTTC
d_call: -; v_call: TRBV6-4; clone_size: -; j_call: TRBJ2-1; cdr3_aa: CASSDNGINEQFF; cdr3_nt: TGTGCCAGCAGTGACAATGGTATCAATGAGCAGTTCTTC
d_call: -; v_call: TRBV25-1; clone_size: -; j_call: TRBJ1-5; cdr3_aa: CASSGLASQPQHF; cdr3_nt: TGTGCCAGCAGTGGGTTAGCAAGTCAGCCCCAGCATTTT
d_call: -; v_call: TRBV7-3; clone_size: -; j_call: TRBJ2-5; cdr3_aa: CASSLGDGETQYF; cdr3_nt: TGTGCCAGCAGCTTAGGGGATGGAGAGACCCAGTACTTC
d_call: TRBD1; v_call: TRBV3-1/TRBV3-2; clone_size: once; j_call: TRBJ1-4; cdr3_aa: CASSQELLGQGEKLFF; cdr3_nt: TGTGCCAGCAGCCAAGAGTTATTAGGACAGGGGGAAAAACTGTTTTTT
d_call: -; v_call: TRBV20-1; clone_size: once; j_call: TRBJ1-1; cdr3_aa: CIYGNTEAFF; cdr3_nt: TGCATCTACGGGAACACTGAAGCTTTCTTT
d_call: -; v_call: TRBV18; clone_size: -; j_call: TRBJ1-1; cdr3_aa: CASSQLGQMNTEAFF; cdr3_nt: TGTGCCAGCTCCCAACTAGGACAGATGAACACTGAAGCTTTCTTT
d_call: -; v_call: TRBV15; clone_size: -; j_call: TRBJ2-3; cdr3_aa: CATSRRGSGSTDTQYF; cdr3_nt: TGTGCCACCAGCCGGAGAGGTTCCGGGAGCACAGATACGCAGTATTTT
d_call: TRBD1; v_call: TRBV2; clone_size: -; j_call: TRBJ2-5; cdr3_aa: CASSEGTGDGETQYF; cdr3_nt: TGTGCCAGCAGTGAAGGGACAGGGGATGGAGAGACCCAGTACTTC
d_call: -; v_call: TRBV5-1; clone_size: -; j_call: TRBJ2-3; cdr3_aa: CASSLVLRYTDTQYF; cdr3_nt: TGCGCCAGCAGCTTGGTTCTGCGTTACACAGATACGCAGTATTTT
d_call: -; v_call: TRBV9; clone_size: -; j_call: TRBJ1-5; cdr3_aa: CASSPGEVSNQPQHF; cdr3_nt: TGTGCCAGCAGCCCCGGGGAGGTCAGCAATCAGCCCCAGCATTTT
d_call: -; v_call: TRBV19; clone_size: -; j_call: TRBJ1-5; cdr3_aa: CASSIIGGRQPQHF; cdr3_nt: TGTGCCAGTAGTATAATAGGGGGTAGGCAGCCCCAGCATTTT
d_call: -; v_call: TRBV27; clone_size: -; j_call: TRBJ1-5; cdr3_aa: CASRPLRDSYSNQPQHF; cdr3_nt: TGTGCCAGCAGGCCTCTCCGGGACTCATATAGCAATCAGCCCCAGCATTTT
d_call: TRBD2; v_call: TRBV5-4; clone_size: -; j_call: TRBJ2-2; cdr3_aa: CASSLAEREVTGELFF; cdr3_nt: TGTGCCAGCAGCTTGGCCGAACGGGAGGTCACCGGGGAGCTGTTTTTT
d_call: TRBD1; v_call: TRBV11-2; clone_size: -; j_call: TRBJ1-4; cdr3_aa: CASSLQTGATDRGREKLFF; cdr3_nt: TGTGCCAGCAGCTTACAAACCGGGGCTACGGACAGGGGTCGAGAAAAACTGTTTTTT
d_call: -; v_call: TRBV20-1; clone_size: -; j_call: TRBJ2-7; cdr3_aa: CSANRDFEQYF; cdr3_nt: TGCAGTGCTAACAGGGATTTCGAGCAGTACTTC
d_call: TRBD2; v_call: TRBV19; clone_size: -; j_call: TRBJ2-5; cdr3_aa: CASSRSLAGRQETQYF; cdr3_nt: TGTGCCAGTAGTAGATCATTAGCGGGGCGGCAAGAGACCCAGTACTTC
d_call: -; v_call: TRBV6-1; clone_size: -; j_call: TRBJ1-4; cdr3_aa: CASSEAPTFNEKLFF; cdr3_nt: TGTGCCAGCAGTGAAGCGCCGACATTTAATGAAAAACTGTTTTTT
d_call: TRBD1; v_call: TRBV5-1; clone_size: once; j_call: TRBJ1-1; cdr3_aa: CASSPGDRVRGAEAFF; cdr3_nt: TGCGCCAGCAGCCCGGGGGACAGGGTGAGAGGGGCTGAAGCTTTCTTT
d_call: -; v_call: TRBV2; clone_size: -; j_call: TRBJ1-2; cdr3_aa: CASKEQEEAGGYTF; cdr3_nt: TGTGCCAGCAAAGAACAGGAAGAGGCGGGGGGCTACACCTTC
d_call: TRBD1; v_call: TRBV10-3; clone_size: -; j_call: TRBJ1-5; cdr3_aa: CAISTDRAVGNQPQHF; cdr3_nt: TGTGCCATCAGTACGGACAGGGCGGTGGGCAATCAGCCCCAGCATTTT
d_call: -; v_call: TRBV7-3; clone_size: -; j_call: TRBJ2-1; cdr3_aa: CASSLTVGQYAPISYNEQFF; cdr3_nt: TGTGCCAGCAGCTTAACGGTAGGACAGTATGCCCCAATATCCTACAATGAGCAGTTCTTC
d_call: -; v_call: TRBV5-5; clone_size: -; j_call: TRBJ2-7; cdr3_aa: CASRSSYEQYF; cdr3_nt: TGTGCCAGCAGGTCCTCCTACGAGCAGTACTTC
d_call: -; v_call: TRBV19; clone_size: -; j_call: TRBJ1-2; cdr3_aa: CASNPVRQDLYGYTF; cdr3_nt: TGTGCCAGTAACCCGGTGAGACAGGACTTGTATGGCTACACCTTC
d_call: -; v_call: TRBV7-9; clone_size: -; j_call: TRBJ1-5; cdr3_aa: CASSEGTPVTSQHF; cdr3_nt: TGTGCCAGCAGCGAAGGGACCCCCGTCACATCCCAGCATTTT
d_call: TRBD2; v_call: TRBV4-3; clone_size: -; j_call: TRBJ2-2; cdr3_aa: CASSQWGGSGTGELFF; cdr3_nt: TGCGCCAGCAGCCAATGGGGCGGGAGCGGCACCGGGGAGCTGTTTTTT
d_call: TRBD2; v_call: TRBV11-2; clone_size: -; j_call: TRBJ2-2; cdr3_aa: CASSPQYGGGTGELFF; cdr3_nt: TGTGCCAGCAGCCCCCAATACGGCGGGGGAACCGGGGAGCTGTTTTTT
d_call: -; v_call: TRBV6-5; clone_size: -; j_call: TRBJ1-3; cdr3_aa: CASSYSNPSSGNTIYF; cdr3_nt: TGTGCCAGCAGTTACTCTAACCCGAGCTCTGGAAACACCATATATTTT
d_call: -; v_call: TRBV29-1; clone_size: -; j_call: TRBJ1-1; cdr3_aa: CSVRGTEAFF; cdr3_nt: TGCAGCGTTCGGGGCACTGAAGCTTTCTTT
d_call: -; v_call: TRBV27; clone_size: -; j_call: TRBJ1-6; cdr3_aa: CASSLIRNNSPLHF; cdr3_nt: TGTGCCAGCAGTTTAATCCGGAATAATTCACCCCTCCACTTT
d_call: TRBD1; v_call: TRBV4-2; clone_size: -; j_call: TRBJ2-2; cdr3_aa: CASSQDNRGPSNTGELFF; cdr3_nt: TGTGCCAGCAGCCAGGACAACAGGGGGCCCTCGAACACCGGGGAGCTGTTTTTT
d_call: -; v_call: TRBV2; clone_size: -; j_call: TRBJ1-5; cdr3_aa: CASSTRGGNQPQHF; cdr3_nt: TGTGCCAGCTCGACGAGAGGTGGCAATCAGCCCCAGCATTTT
d_call: -; v_call: TRBV19; clone_size: -; j_call: TRBJ1-2; cdr3_aa: CASSIGVENYGYTF; cdr3_nt: TGTGCCAGTAGTATCGGCGTGGAGAACTATGGCTACACCTTC
d_call: -; v_call: TRBV14; clone_size: -; j_call: TRBJ1-3; cdr3_aa: CASSQDFAGGNTIYF; cdr3_nt: TGTGCCAGCAGCCAAGATTTTGCAGGCGGAAACACCATATATTTT
d_call: -; v_call: TRBV7-8; clone_size: -; j_call: TRBJ2-6; cdr3_aa: CASSLVGSGANVLTF; cdr3_nt: TGTGCCAGCAGCTTAGTGGGGAGTGGGGCCAACGTCCTGACTTTC
d_call: -; v_call: TRBV29-1; clone_size: -; j_call: TRBJ1-6; cdr3_aa: CSALFTGQGSPLHF; cdr3_nt: TGCAGCGCCCTCTTTACAGGGCAGGGTTCACCCCTCCACTTT
d_call: TRBD1; v_call: TRBV5-1; clone_size: -; j_call: TRBJ1-2; cdr3_aa: CASSEQGVANYGYTF; cdr3_nt: TGCGCCAGCAGCGAGCAGGGGGTTGCCAACTATGGCTACACCTTC
d_call: -; v_call: TRBV5-1; clone_size: -; j_call: TRBJ2-1; cdr3_aa: CASSLEGGEYNEQFF; cdr3_nt: TGCGCCAGCAGCTTGGAAGGGGGGGAGTACAATGAGCAGTTCTTC
d_call: TRBD1; v_call: TRBV25-1; clone_size: -; j_call: TRBJ2-1; cdr3_aa: CATQGTVSYNEQFF; cdr3_nt: TGTGCCACCCAGGGGACAGTCTCCTACAATGAGCAGTTCTTC
d_call: TRBD2; v_call: TRBV6-2/TRBV6-3; clone_size: few; j_call: TRBJ2-3; cdr3_aa: CASSSGRAVTDTQYF; cdr3_nt: TGTGCCAGCAGTAGCGGGAGGGCCGTAACAGATACGCAGTATTTT
d_call: -; v_call: TRBV24-1; clone_size: -; j_call: TRBJ2-7; cdr3_aa: CATSDLDEQYF; cdr3_nt: TGTGCCACCAGTGATTTGGACGAGCAGTACTTC
d_call: -; v_call: TRBV19; clone_size: -; j_call: TRBJ2-5; cdr3_aa: CASSITGVQETQYF; cdr3_nt: TGTGCCAGTAGTATCACGGGTGTCCAAGAGACCCAGTACTTC
d_call: -; v_call: TRBV27; clone_size: once; j_call: TRBJ2-7; cdr3_aa: CASSTQTGLTSYEQYF; cdr3_nt: TGTGCCAGCAGTACCCAAACAGGGCTTACCTCCTACGAGCAGTACTTC
d_call: -; v_call: TRBV4-1; clone_size: -; j_call: TRBJ1-6; cdr3_aa: CASTDRDSNSPLHF; cdr3_nt: TGCGCCAGTACAGACCGGGACTCTAATTCACCCCTCCACTTT
d_call: TRBD1; v_call: TRBV11-2; clone_size: -; j_call: TRBJ1-3; cdr3_aa: CASSAGTVSSGNTIYF; cdr3_nt: TGTGCCAGCAGCGCCGGGACAGTTAGCTCTGGAAACACCATATATTTT
d_call: TRBD2; v_call: TRBV6-2/TRBV6-3; clone_size: -; j_call: TRBJ2-1; cdr3_aa: CASSSLADSYNEQFF; cdr3_nt: TGTGCCAGCAGTTCCCTAGCGGACTCCTACAATGAGCAGTTCTTC
d_call: TRBD1; v_call: TRBV27; clone_size: once; j_call: TRBJ2-7; cdr3_aa: CASKSASGTGTYEQYF; cdr3_nt: TGTGCCAGCAAGTCCGCCAGCGGGACAGGGACCTACGAGCAGTACTTC
d_call: -; v_call: TRBV6-1; clone_size: once; j_call: TRBJ1-5; cdr3_aa: CASSEEGFGQPQHF; cdr3_nt: TGTGCCAGCAGTGAAGAGGGGTTCGGGCAGCCCCAGCATTTT
d_call: -; v_call: TRBV19; clone_size: -; j_call: TRBJ1-1; cdr3_aa: CASSIIVGNTEAFF; cdr3_nt: TGTGCCAGTAGTATAATCGTCGGAAACACTGAAGCTTTCTTT
d_call: -; v_call: TRBV12-3/TRBV12-4; clone_size: -; j_call: TRBJ1-1; cdr3_aa: CASRTGTHTEAFF; cdr3_nt: TGTGCCAGCAGAACAGGAACCCACACTGAAGCTTTCTTT
d_call: TRBD2; v_call: TRBV5-3; clone_size: -; j_call: TRBJ2-7; cdr3_aa: CARSSPAGVVSYEQYF; cdr3_nt: TGTGCCAGAAGCTCACCCGCGGGAGTAGTATCCTACGAGCAGTACTTC
d_call: -; v_call: TRBV19; clone_size: few; j_call: TRBJ1-4; cdr3_aa: CASSTLTTGYQNRLFF; cdr3_nt: TGTGCCAGTAGTACCCTAACTACAGGGTATCAAAATCGACTGTTTTTT
d_call: -; v_call: TRBV19; clone_size: -; j_call: TRBJ1-1; cdr3_aa: CASSISGTYTEAFF; cdr3_nt: TGTGCCAGTAGTATTTCCGGCACCTACACTGAAGCTTTCTTT
d_call: -; v_call: TRBV3-1/TRBV3-2; clone_size: -; j_call: TRBJ1-3; cdr3_aa: CASSLFTTLSGNTIYF; cdr3_nt: TGTGCCAGCAGCCTTTTCACGACACTTTCTGGAAACACCATATATTTT
d_call: -; v_call: TRBV19; clone_size: once; j_call: TRBJ1-1; cdr3_aa: CASTPGTVNTEAFF; cdr3_nt: TGTGCCAGTACCCCCGGGACGGTGAACACTGAAGCTTTCTTT
d_call: -; v_call: TRBV7-6; clone_size: -; j_call: TRBJ1-3; cdr3_aa: CASSLNTIYF; cdr3_nt: TGTGCCAGCAGCTTGAACACCATATATTTT